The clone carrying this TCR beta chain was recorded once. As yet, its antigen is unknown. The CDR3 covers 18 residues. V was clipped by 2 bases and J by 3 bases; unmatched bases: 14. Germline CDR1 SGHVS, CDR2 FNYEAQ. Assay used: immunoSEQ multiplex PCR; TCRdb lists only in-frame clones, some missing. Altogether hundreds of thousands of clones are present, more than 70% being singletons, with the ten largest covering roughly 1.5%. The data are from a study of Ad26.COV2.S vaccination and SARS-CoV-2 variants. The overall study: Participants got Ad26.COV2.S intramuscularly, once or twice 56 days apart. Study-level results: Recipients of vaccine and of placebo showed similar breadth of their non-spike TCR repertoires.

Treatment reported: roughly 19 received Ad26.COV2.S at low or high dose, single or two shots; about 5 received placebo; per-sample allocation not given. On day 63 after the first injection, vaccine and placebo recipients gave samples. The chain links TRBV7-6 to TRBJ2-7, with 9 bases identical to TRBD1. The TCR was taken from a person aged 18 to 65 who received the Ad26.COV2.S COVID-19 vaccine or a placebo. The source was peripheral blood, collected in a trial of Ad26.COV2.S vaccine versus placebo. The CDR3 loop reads CASSLSGTGTRRDYEQYF. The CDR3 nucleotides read TGTGCCAGCAGCTTATCGGGGACAGGGACCCGCCGGGACTACGAGCAGTACTTC.